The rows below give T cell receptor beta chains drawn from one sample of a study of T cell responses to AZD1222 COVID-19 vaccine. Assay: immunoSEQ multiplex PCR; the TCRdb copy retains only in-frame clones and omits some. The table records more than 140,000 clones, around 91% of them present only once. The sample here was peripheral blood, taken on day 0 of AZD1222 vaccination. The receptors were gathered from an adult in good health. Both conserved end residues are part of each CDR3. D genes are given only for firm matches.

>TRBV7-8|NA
CASSLGSEGTLPETQYF
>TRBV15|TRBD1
CATSREKGAWSFDEQFF
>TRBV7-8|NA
CASSLSRGEAFF
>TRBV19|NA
CASSMGGITGEFF
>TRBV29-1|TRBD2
CSVEMGGDSTQYF
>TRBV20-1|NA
CSASWAGPLTDTQYF
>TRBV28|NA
CASSSRNQQGPMEKLFF
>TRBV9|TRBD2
CASSVDVAGGLNEQFF
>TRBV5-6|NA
CASSLLLTTALYF
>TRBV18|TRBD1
CASSPLGTGGFHSGANVLTF
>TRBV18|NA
CASSPSTAGEQFF
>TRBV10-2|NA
CASSDQETQYF
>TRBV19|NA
CASSPHGPYEQYF
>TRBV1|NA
CTSSQPHRPQRLF
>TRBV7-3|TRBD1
CASSLGGQQGEQFF
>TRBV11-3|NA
CASSLGPSSNEQFF
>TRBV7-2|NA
CASSLRQENTEAFF
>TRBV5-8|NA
CASSWEVRNNPYEQYF
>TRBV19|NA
CASSIGRGYNSYEQYF
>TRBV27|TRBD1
CASRPGQGYGYTF
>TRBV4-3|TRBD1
CASSQMTGGSYGYTF
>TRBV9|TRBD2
CASSVTSGNYEQYF
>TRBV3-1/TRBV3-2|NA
CASSLTPYAYNEQFF
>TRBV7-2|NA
CASSLALGGPYEQYF
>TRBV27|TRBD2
CASPGTSGPPSRGEQFF
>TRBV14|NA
CASRGQTNTGELFF
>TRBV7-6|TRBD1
CASSPTRGQLEKLFF
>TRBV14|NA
CASSPFGDQPQHF
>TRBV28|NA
CASTTRTDTQYF
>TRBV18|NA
CASTPRAGPSNEKLFF
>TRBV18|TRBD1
CASSPRTGGADTQYF
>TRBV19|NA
CASSTQGNEQFF
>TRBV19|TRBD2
CASGTSGRASGQETQYF
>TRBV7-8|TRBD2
CASSPLGGLAPKRGETQYF
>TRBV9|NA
CASSVGKGTTEAFF
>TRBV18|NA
CASSSTEGEKLFF
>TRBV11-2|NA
CASSLEVTKNIQYF
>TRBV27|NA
CASSSGGGHEKLFF
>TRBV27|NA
CASSPRINSPLHF
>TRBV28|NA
CASSFASDGFYEQYF
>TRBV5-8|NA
CASSPRGAGVDHEQFF
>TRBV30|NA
CAWSPGNLETQYF
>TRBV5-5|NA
CASSLTAEAFF
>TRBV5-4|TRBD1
CASSSLSTGGSLYNEQFF
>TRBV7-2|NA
CASSFSALELYGYTF
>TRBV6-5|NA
CASSYSPGDTGELFF
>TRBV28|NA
CASSLTSGPGELFF
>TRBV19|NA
CASSLSGGLSTEAFF
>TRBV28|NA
CASSFSVNQPQHF
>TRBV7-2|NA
CASSLDRAAGNTIYF
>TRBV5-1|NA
CASSVDRRSSGNTIYF